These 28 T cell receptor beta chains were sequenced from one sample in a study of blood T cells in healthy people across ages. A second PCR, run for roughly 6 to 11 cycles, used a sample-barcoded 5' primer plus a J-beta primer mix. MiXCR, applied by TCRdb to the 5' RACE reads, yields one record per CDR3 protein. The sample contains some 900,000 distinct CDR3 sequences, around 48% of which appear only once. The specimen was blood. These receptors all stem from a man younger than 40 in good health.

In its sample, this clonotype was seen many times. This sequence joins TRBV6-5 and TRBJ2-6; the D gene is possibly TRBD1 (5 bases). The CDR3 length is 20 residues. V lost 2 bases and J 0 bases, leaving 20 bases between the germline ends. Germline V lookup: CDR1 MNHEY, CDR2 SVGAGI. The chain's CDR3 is CASSYGAPHRLTSGANVLTF. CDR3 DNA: TGTGCCAGCAGTTACGGAGCTCCCCACAGGTTGACCTCTGGGGCCAACGTCCTGACTTTC.

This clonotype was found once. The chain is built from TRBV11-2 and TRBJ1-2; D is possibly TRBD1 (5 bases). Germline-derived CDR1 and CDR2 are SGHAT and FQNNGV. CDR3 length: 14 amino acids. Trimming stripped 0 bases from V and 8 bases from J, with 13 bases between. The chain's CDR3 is CASSLDGGVRGYTF. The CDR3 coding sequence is TGTGCCAGCAGCTTAGACGGGGGTGTTAGAGGCTACACCTTC. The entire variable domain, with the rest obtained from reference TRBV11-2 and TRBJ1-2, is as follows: EAGVAQSPRYKIIEKRQSVAFWCNPISGHATLYWYQQILGQGPKLLIQFQNNGVVDDSQLPKDRFSAERLKGVDSTLKIQPAKLEDSAVYLCASSLDGGVRGYTFGSGTRLTVV.

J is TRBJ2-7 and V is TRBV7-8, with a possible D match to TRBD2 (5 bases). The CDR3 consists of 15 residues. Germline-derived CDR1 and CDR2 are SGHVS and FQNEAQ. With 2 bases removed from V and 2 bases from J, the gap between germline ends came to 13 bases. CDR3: CASSLRRVAAYEQYF. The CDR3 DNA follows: TGTGCCAGCAGCTTAAGGCGGGTCGCCGCCTACGAGCAGTACTTC. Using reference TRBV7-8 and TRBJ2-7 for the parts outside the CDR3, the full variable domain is GAGVSQSPRYKVAKRGQDVALRCDPISGHVSLFWYQQALGQGPEFLTYFQNEAQLDKSGLPSDRFFAERPEGSVSTLKIQRTQQEDSAVYLCASSLRRVAAYEQYFGPGTRLTVT.

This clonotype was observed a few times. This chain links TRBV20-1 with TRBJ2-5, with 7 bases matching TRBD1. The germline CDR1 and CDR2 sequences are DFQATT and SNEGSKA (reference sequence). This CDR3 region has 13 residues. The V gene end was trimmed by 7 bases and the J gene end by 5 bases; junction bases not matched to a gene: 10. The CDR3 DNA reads TGCAGTGGCAGACAGGGTGTGTACGAGACCCAGTACTTC. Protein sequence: CSGRQGVYETQYF.

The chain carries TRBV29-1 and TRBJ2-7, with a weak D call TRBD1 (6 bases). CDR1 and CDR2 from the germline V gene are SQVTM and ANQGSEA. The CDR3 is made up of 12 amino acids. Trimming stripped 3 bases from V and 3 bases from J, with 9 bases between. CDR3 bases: TGCAGCGTTGACGCACAGGGCTACGAGCAGTACTTC. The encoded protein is CSVDAQGYEQYF.

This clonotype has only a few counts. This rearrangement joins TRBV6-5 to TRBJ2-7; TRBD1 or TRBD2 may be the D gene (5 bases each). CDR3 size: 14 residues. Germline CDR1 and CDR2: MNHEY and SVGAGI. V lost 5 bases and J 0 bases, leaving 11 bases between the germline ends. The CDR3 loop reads CASSPGTRSYEQYF. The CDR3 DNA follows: TGTGCCAGCAGTCCCGGGACGCGCTCCTACGAGCAGTACTTC.

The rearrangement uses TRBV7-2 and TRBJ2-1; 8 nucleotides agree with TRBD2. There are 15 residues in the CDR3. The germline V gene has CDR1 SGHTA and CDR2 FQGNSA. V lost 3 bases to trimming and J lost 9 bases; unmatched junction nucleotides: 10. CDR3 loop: CASSFTSGWNGEQFF. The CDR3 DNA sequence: TGTGCCAGCAGCTTCACTAGCGGTTGGAACGGTGAGCAGTTCTTC.

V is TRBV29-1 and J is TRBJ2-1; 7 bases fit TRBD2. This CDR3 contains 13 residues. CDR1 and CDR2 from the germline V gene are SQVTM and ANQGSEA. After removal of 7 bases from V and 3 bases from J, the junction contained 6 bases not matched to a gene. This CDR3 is CSATAGLYNEQFF. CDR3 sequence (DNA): TGCAGCGCCACAGCGGGACTCTACAATGAGCAGTTCTTC.

The CDR3 region is CASSQRLNTEAFF. The CDR3, as DNA: TGTGCCAGCAGCCAACGTCTGAACACTGAAGCTTTCTTT. The chain employs TRBV3-1 and TRBJ1-1; D gene unclear. Germline V gene lookup returns CDR1 LGHDT and CDR2 YNNKEL (reference sequence). With 2 bases removed from V and 0 bases from J, the gap between germline ends came to 4 bases. The CDR3 covers 13 residues. Full variable domain (rest looked up from reference TRBV3-1 and TRBJ1-1): DTAVSQTPKYLVTQMGNDKSIKCEQNLGHDTMYWYKQDSKKFLKIMFSYNNKELIINETVPNRFSPKSPDKAHLNLHINSLELGDSAVYFCASSQRLNTEAFFGQGTRLTVV.

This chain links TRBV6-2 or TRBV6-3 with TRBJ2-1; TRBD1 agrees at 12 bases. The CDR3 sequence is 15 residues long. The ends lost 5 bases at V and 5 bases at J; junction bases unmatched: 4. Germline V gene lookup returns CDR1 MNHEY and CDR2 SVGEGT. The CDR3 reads CASSGGDRGHNEQFF. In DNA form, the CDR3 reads TGTGCCAGCAGTGGCGGGGACAGGGGGCACAATGAGCAGTTCTTC.

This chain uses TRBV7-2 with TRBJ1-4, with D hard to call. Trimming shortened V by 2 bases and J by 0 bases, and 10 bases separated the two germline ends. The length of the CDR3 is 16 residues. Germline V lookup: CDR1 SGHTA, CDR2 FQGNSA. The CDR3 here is CASSLNPAATNEKLFF. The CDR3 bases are TGTGCCAGCAGCTTAAATCCAGCTGCAACTAATGAAAAACTGTTTTTT.

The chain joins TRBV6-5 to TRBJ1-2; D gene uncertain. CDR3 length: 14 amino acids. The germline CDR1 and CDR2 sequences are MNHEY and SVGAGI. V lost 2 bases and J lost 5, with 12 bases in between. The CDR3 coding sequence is TGTGCCAGCAGTTACGGGTCGGGTATTTATGGCTACACCTTC. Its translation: CASSYGSGIYGYTF.

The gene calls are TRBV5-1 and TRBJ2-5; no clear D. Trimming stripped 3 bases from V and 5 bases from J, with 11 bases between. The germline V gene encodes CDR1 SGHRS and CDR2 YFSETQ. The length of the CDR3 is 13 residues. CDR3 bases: TGCGCCAGCAGCTGGGAAGGGTGGGAGACCCAGTACTTC. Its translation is CASSWEGWETQYF.

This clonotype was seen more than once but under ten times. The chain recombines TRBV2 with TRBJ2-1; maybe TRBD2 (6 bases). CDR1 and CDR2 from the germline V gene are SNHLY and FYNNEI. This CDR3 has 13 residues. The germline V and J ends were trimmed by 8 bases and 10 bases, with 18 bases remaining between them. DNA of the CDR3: TGTGCCAGCTTGGAACTGCCCGCGGGAGAGCAGTTCTTC. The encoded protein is CASLELPAGEQFF.

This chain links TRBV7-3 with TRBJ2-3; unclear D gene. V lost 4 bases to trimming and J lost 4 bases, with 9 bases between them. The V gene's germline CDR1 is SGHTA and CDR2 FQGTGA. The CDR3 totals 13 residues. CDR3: CASSSDWADTQYF. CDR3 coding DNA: TGTGCCAGCAGCTCCGATTGGGCAGATACGCAGTATTTT.

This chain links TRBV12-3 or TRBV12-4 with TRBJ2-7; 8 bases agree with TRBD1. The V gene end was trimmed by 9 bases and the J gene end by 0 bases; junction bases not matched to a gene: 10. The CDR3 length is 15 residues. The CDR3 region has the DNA TGTGCCAGTACCGACCGGGACAGGAGCTCCTACGAGCAGTACTTC. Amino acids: CASTDRDRSSYEQYF.

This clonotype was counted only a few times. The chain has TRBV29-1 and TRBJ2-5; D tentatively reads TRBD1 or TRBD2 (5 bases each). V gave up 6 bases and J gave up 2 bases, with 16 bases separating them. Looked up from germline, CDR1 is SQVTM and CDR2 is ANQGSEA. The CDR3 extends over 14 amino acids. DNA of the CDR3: TGCAGCGTGGAGATTCGGGACCAGCAAGAGACCCAGTACTTC. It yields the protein CSVEIRDQQETQYF.

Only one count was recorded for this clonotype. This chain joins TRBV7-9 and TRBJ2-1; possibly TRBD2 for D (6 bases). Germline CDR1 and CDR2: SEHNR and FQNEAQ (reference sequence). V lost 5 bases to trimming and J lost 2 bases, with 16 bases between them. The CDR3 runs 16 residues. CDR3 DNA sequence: TGTGCCAGCAGCCAAAAAGCGGGCGGGACCTACAATGAGCAGTTCTTC. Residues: CASSQKAGGTYNEQFF.

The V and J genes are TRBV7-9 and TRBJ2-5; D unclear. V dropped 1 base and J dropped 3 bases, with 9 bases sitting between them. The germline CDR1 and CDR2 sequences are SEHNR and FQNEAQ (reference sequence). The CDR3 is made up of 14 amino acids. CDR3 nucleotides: TGTGCCAGCAGCTTAGGGTCAGATAAAGAGACCCAGTACTTC. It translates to CASSLGSDKETQYF.

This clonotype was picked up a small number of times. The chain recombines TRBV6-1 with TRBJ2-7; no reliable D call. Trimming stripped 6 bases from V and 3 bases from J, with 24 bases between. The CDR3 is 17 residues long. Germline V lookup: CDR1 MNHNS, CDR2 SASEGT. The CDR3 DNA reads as TGTGCCAGCAGCCAAAGGCGGCCGGGCGGAATAAGCTACGAGCAGTACTTC. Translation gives CASSQRRPGGISYEQYF.

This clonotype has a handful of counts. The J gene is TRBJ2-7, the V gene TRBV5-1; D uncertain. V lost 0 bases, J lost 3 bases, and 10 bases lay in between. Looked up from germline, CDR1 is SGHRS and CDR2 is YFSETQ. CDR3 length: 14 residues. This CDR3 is CASSLDTQIYEQYF. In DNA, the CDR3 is TGCGCCAGCAGCTTGGACACGCAAATCTACGAGCAGTACTTC.

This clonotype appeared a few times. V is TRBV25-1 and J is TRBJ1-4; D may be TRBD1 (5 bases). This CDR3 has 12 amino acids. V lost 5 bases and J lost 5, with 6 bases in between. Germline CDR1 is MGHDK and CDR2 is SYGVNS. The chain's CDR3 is CASSWGNEKLFF. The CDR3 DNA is TGTGCCAGCAGTTGGGGGAATGAAAAACTGTTTTTT.

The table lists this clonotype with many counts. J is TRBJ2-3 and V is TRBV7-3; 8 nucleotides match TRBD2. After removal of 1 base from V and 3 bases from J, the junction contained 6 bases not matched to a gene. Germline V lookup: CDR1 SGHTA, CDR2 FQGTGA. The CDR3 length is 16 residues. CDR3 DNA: TGTGCCAGCAGCTTAAACGGGGGCGGGGGGACAGATACGCAGTATTTT. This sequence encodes CASSLNGGGGTDTQYF.

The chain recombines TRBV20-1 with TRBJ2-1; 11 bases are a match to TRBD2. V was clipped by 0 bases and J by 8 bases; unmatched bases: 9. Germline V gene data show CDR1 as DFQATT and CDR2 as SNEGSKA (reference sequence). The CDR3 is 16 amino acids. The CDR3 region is CSARDIAGGPWYEQFF. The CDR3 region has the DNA TGCAGTGCTAGAGATATAGCGGGGGGGCCCTGGTATGAGCAGTTCTTC.

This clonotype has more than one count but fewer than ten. The CDR3 DNA follows: TGCGCCAGCAGCCAACCGACAGGGAACTATGGCTACACCTTC. This gives the protein CASSQPTGNYGYTF. The rearrangement joins TRBV4-1 to TRBJ1-2; 7 positions match TRBD1. CDR1 MGHRA and CDR2 YSYEKL come from the germline V gene. The CDR3 extends over 14 amino acids. Unmatched junction bases numbered 2, after V lost 2 bases and J lost 2 bases.

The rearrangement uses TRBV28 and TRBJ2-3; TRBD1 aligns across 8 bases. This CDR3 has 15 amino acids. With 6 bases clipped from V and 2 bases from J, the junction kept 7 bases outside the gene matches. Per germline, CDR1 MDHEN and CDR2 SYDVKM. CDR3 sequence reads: CASRGPDRDTDTQYF. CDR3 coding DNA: TGTGCCAGCAGGGGTCCGGACAGGGACACAGATACGCAGTATTTT.

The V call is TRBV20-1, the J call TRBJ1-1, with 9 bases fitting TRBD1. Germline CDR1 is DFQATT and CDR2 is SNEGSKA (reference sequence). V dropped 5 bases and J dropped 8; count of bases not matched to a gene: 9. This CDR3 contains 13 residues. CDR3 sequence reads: CSAGPGTGNEAFF. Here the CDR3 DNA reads TGCAGTGCTGGACCCGGGACAGGGAACGAAGCTTTCTTT.

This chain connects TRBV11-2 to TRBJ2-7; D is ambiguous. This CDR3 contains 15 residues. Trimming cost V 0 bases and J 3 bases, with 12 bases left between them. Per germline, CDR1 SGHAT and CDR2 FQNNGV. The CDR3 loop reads CASSLDNPTSYEQYF. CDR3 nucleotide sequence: TGTGCCAGCAGCTTAGATAACCCGACAAGCTACGAGCAGTACTTC.